This is a list of T cell receptor beta chains from one sample in a study of control samples from healthy donors and cancer patients. The repertoire was sequenced with immunoSEQ multiplex PCR; TCRdb's copy has only in-frame clones and lacks some. The top ten hold about 6.3% of the sample, which has roughly 450,000 clones, approximately 90% seen once. The sequencing input was PBMCs. These receptor sequences come from a man aged 40-55 years with head and neck cancer. Each CDR3 is given with its conserved first and last residue. The D gene is left open where the match is weak. Part of the rows lack a size; the others show once, few, many or a class for expanded clones.

size: NA; J: TRBJ2-1; V: TRBV30; D: TRBD1; DNA: TGTGCCTGGAGCCAGGACAGGGTATCGGGCTACAATGAGCAGTTCTTC; CDR3: CAWSQDRVSGYNEQFF
size: NA; J: TRBJ2-7; V: TRBV7-8; D: NA; DNA: TGTGCCAGCAGCTTCGAGGGGTCCAAATCCTACGAGCAGTACTTC; CDR3: CASSFEGSKSYEQYF
size: NA; J: TRBJ2-2; V: TRBV7-2; D: TRBD2; DNA: TGTGCCAGCAGCTTATTCCTAGCGGGGGTCACCGGGGAGCTGTTTTTT; CDR3: CASSLFLAGVTGELFF
size: NA; J: TRBJ1-2; V: TRBV27; D: NA; DNA: TGTGCCAGCAGTTTCGGTCCCGGACGTGGCTACACCTTC; CDR3: CASSFGPGRGYTF
size: NA; J: TRBJ2-2; V: TRBV27; D: NA; DNA: TGTGCCAGCAGTTTAGGGGACCTCCGTAACACCGGGGAGCTGTTTTTT; CDR3: CASSLGDLRNTGELFF
size: NA; J: TRBJ2-3; V: TRBV6-5; D: NA; DNA: TGTGCCAGCAGTTTGTTCGGAGATACGCAGTATTTT; CDR3: CASSLFGDTQYF
size: NA; J: TRBJ1-2; V: TRBV7-2; D: NA; DNA: TGTGCCAGCAGGCTGGGGGATCCAGAGGGCTACACCTTC; CDR3: CASRLGDPEGYTF
size: once; J: TRBJ2-3; V: TRBV12-5; D: NA; DNA: TGTGCTAGTGGGGACGTCACAGATACGCAGTATTTT; CDR3: CASGDVTDTQYF
size: NA; J: TRBJ2-6; V: TRBV28; D: NA; DNA: TGTGCCAGCAGTCCCTCCCCTGGGGCCAACGTCCTGACTTTC; CDR3: CASSPSPGANVLTF
size: NA; J: TRBJ1-4; V: TRBV12-3/TRBV12-4; D: NA; DNA: TGTGCCAGCACTTCAACTAATGAAAAACTGTTTTTT; CDR3: CASTSTNEKLFF
size: NA; J: TRBJ2-1; V: TRBV7-3; D: NA; DNA: TGTGCCAGCAGCGGGGGACTTCCATACAATGAGCAGTTCTTC; CDR3: CASSGGLPYNEQFF
size: NA; J: TRBJ2-1; V: TRBV13; D: TRBD2; DNA: TGTGCCAGCAGGCCCCGGGGGGGTAAACCCTACAATGAGCAGTTCTTC; CDR3: CASRPRGGKPYNEQFF
size: NA; J: TRBJ2-2; V: TRBV27; D: NA; DNA: TGTGCCAGCAGTTGGGCAGGGGATACCGGGGAGCTGTTTTTT; CDR3: CASSWAGDTGELFF
size: NA; J: TRBJ1-5; V: TRBV6-6; D: TRBD1; DNA: TGTGCCAGCAGTTCCACAGGGGTCGACAATCAGCCCCAGCATTTT; CDR3: CASSSTGVDNQPQHF
size: NA; J: TRBJ1-1; V: TRBV15; D: NA; DNA: TGTGCCACCAGCAGAGGAGGGGAGAACACTGAAGCTTTCTTT; CDR3: CATSRGGENTEAFF
size: NA; J: TRBJ2-1; V: TRBV6-5; D: TRBD2; DNA: TGTGCCAGCAACCGGGACTACTACAATGAGCAGTTCTTC; CDR3: CASNRDYYNEQFF
size: once; J: TRBJ2-3; V: TRBV5-1; D: NA; DNA: TGCGCCAGCAGCTTAAGCGGGCTCGGCACAGATACGCAGTATTTT; CDR3: CASSLSGLGTDTQYF
size: few; J: TRBJ1-6; V: TRBV10-3; D: NA; DNA: TGTGCCATCAGCCTTGACCATGAGAATTCACCCCTCCACTTT; CDR3: CAISLDHENSPLHF
size: NA; J: TRBJ2-1; V: TRBV7-8; D: NA; DNA: TGTGCCAGCAGCTTAGGGACCGTGTTGCAGTTCTTC; CDR3: CASSLGTVLQFF
size: NA; J: TRBJ1-2; V: TRBV4-2; D: TRBD1; DNA: TGTGCCAGCAGCCAGGCAACCGCGGACAGGAACTATGGCTACACCTTC; CDR3: CASSQATADRNYGYTF
size: NA; J: TRBJ1-5; V: TRBV7-2; D: TRBD1; DNA: TGTGCCAGCAGCTTATCCGGGACAGGGAGCAATCAGCCCCAGCATTTT; CDR3: CASSLSGTGSNQPQHF
size: NA; J: TRBJ2-3; V: TRBV9; D: TRBD2; DNA: TGTGCCAGCAGCGGCGGACTAGCGGGGGGCCGGAGCACAGATACGCAGTATTTT; CDR3: CASSGGLAGGRSTDTQYF
size: NA; J: TRBJ2-2; V: TRBV3-1/TRBV3-2; D: TRBD2; DNA: TGTGCCAGCACCCATCGTAGCGGGGCCACCGGGGAGCTGTTTTTT; CDR3: CASTHRSGATGELFF
size: NA; J: TRBJ2-7; V: TRBV7-2; D: TRBD1; DNA: TGTGCCAGCAGTCGGGACAGGGACGAGCAGTACTTC; CDR3: CASSRDRDEQYF
size: NA; J: TRBJ2-3; V: TRBV28; D: TRBD1; DNA: TGTGCCAGTTACACAGGGGTAGTCTTAGATACGCAGTATTTT; CDR3: CASYTGVVLDTQYF
size: NA; J: TRBJ2-7; V: TRBV7-2; D: NA; DNA: TGTGCCAGCAGCTTACCAGGGCCCTACGAGCAGTACTTC; CDR3: CASSLPGPYEQYF
size: NA; J: TRBJ1-1; V: TRBV7-3; D: NA; DNA: TGTGCCAGCAGCGAGGGGGGGAACACTGAAGCTTTCTTT; CDR3: CASSEGGNTEAFF
size: NA; J: TRBJ1-2; V: TRBV24-1; D: NA; DNA: TGTGCCACCAGTGTTCCAGGGAAAGGCTACACCTTC; CDR3: CATSVPGKGYTF
size: NA; J: TRBJ1-4; V: TRBV4-1; D: TRBD1; DNA: TGCGCCAGCAGCCAAGATCTTCGGGACAGGTCAAGGAGGGCGACTAATGAAAAACTGTTTTTT; CDR3: CASSQDLRDRSRRATNEKLFF
size: NA; J: TRBJ2-3; V: TRBV19; D: NA; DNA: TGTGCCAGTAGTCCCGTCCTCGGGGCCACAGATACGCAGTATTTT; CDR3: CASSPVLGATDTQYF
size: NA; J: TRBJ2-7; V: TRBV27; D: NA; DNA: TGTGCCAGCAGTCACCAACAGGGGGGGAGCGAGCAGTACTTC; CDR3: CASSHQQGGSEQYF
size: NA; J: TRBJ2-1; V: TRBV7-8; D: NA; DNA: TGTGCCAGCTCCGCCGGGGCAGGCGTGAGCTACAATGAGCAGTTCTTC; CDR3: CASSAGAGVSYNEQFF
size: NA; J: TRBJ1-2; V: TRBV5-4; D: NA; DNA: TGTGCCAGCACCCGACAGCGCGAAAATTATGGCTACACCTTC; CDR3: CASTRQRENYGYTF
size: NA; J: TRBJ2-3; V: TRBV19; D: TRBD2; DNA: TGTGCCAGTAGTATAGTAGCGGGAGAAGCAGATACGCAGTATTTT; CDR3: CASSIVAGEADTQYF
size: NA; J: TRBJ1-2; V: TRBV5-1; D: TRBD1; DNA: TGCGCCAGCAGCTTGGCCGGACAGGGAATCAGCTATGGCTACACCTTC; CDR3: CASSLAGQGISYGYTF
size: NA; J: TRBJ1-3; V: TRBV7-8; D: NA; DNA: TGTGCCAGCAGCTTAGGCGGAGGAAACACCATATATTTT; CDR3: CASSLGGGNTIYF
size: NA; J: TRBJ1-6; V: TRBV6-5; D: NA; DNA: TGTGCCAGTCGCTCCGCAGGGCTTCCACCCCTCCACTTT; CDR3: CASRSAGLPPLHF
size: NA; J: TRBJ2-1; V: TRBV27; D: TRBD2; DNA: TGTGCCAGCAGATGGGGACTAGCGGGGATCAATGAGCAGTTCTTC; CDR3: CASRWGLAGINEQFF
size: NA; J: TRBJ1-1; V: TRBV12-3/TRBV12-4; D: NA; DNA: TGTGCCAGCAGTCCCCCGGGAGGGATTGAAGCTTTCTTT; CDR3: CASSPPGGIEAFF
size: NA; J: TRBJ2-2; V: TRBV24-1; D: TRBD1; DNA: TGTGCCACCAGTGATCCAGGGACAGGGAACACCGGGGAGCTGTTTTTT; CDR3: CATSDPGTGNTGELFF
size: once; J: TRBJ2-7; V: TRBV5-1; D: TRBD2; DNA: TGCGCCAGCAGAACCGGACTAGCGGGGGCGCGCTCCTACGAGCAGTACTTC; CDR3: CASRTGLAGARSYEQYF
size: NA; J: TRBJ1-1; V: TRBV18; D: NA; DNA: TGTGCCAGCTCACCAGGGGTCTCCCAGAACACTGAAGCTTTCTTT; CDR3: CASSPGVSQNTEAFF
size: NA; J: TRBJ1-6; V: TRBV24-1; D: TRBD1; DNA: TGTGCCACCAGTGAACCAGACAGGGGGATTTCACCCCTCCACTTT; CDR3: CATSEPDRGISPLHF
size: NA; J: TRBJ1-5; V: TRBV6-2/TRBV6-3; D: NA; DNA: TGTGCCAGCAGTATCGGGCTTCGGTATCAGCCCCAGCATTTT; CDR3: CASSIGLRYQPQHF
size: NA; J: TRBJ1-5; V: TRBV7-9; D: TRBD1; DNA: TGTGCCAGCAGCTTAGTACAGGGGGATCAGCCCCAGCATTTT; CDR3: CASSLVQGDQPQHF
size: NA; J: TRBJ1-4; V: TRBV5-5; D: TRBD1; DNA: TGTGCCAGCAGCAGAACAGGGGCAACTAATGAAAAACTGTTTTTT; CDR3: CASSRTGATNEKLFF
size: NA; J: TRBJ1-1; V: TRBV28; D: NA; DNA: TGTGCCAGCAGTTGGGGGACAATGAACACTGAAGCTTTCTTT; CDR3: CASSWGTMNTEAFF
size: NA; J: TRBJ1-1; V: TRBV5-6; D: NA; DNA: TGTGCCAGCACCTGGGGCAGGATGAACACTGAAGCTTTCTTT; CDR3: CASTWGRMNTEAFF
size: NA; J: TRBJ1-2; V: TRBV6-2/TRBV6-3; D: NA; DNA: TGTGCCAGCAGTGGACAAACTTCTAACTATGGCTACACCTTC; CDR3: CASSGQTSNYGYTF
size: NA; J: TRBJ2-1; V: TRBV15; D: NA; DNA: TGTGCCACCAGCAGTATTCGGGGTTCAAATGAGCAGTTCTTC; CDR3: CATSSIRGSNEQFF
size: once; J: TRBJ2-2; V: TRBV15; D: TRBD2; DNA: TGTGCCACCAGCCTGGGCGGGGGGGCCGTCACCGGGGAGCTGTTTTTT; CDR3: CATSLGGGAVTGELFF
size: NA; J: TRBJ1-5; V: TRBV6-2/TRBV6-3; D: NA; DNA: TGTGCCAGCAGTTACGGGGGGGGAAATCAGCCCCAGCATTTT; CDR3: CASSYGGGNQPQHF
size: NA; J: TRBJ1-2; V: TRBV7-8; D: NA; DNA: TGTGCCAGCAGCAATCGGGACAATAACTATGGCTACACCTTC; CDR3: CASSNRDNNYGYTF
size: NA; J: TRBJ2-5; V: TRBV19; D: TRBD1; DNA: TGTGCCAGTAGTATCGAGGACAGGGTCGGTCGGGAGACCCAGTACTTC; CDR3: CASSIEDRVGRETQYF
size: NA; J: TRBJ1-5; V: TRBV6-5; D: NA; DNA: TGTGCCAGCAAGGTCGGCAGATATAGCAATCAGCCCCAGCATTTT; CDR3: CASKVGRYSNQPQHF
size: few; J: TRBJ1-6; V: TRBV14; D: NA; DNA: TGTGCCAGCAGCCAAGATCTCCGGTGGTATCCCCTCCACTTT; CDR3: CASSQDLRWYPLHF
size: NA; J: TRBJ1-3; V: TRBV4-3; D: NA; DNA: TGCGCCAGCAGCCAAGGTTCTGGAAACACCATATATTTT; CDR3: CASSQGSGNTIYF
size: NA; J: TRBJ1-4; V: TRBV5-1; D: NA; DNA: TGCGCCAGCAGCTTTTCCGGGACTGCCGGTGAAAAACTGTTTTTT; CDR3: CASSFSGTAGEKLFF
size: NA; J: TRBJ2-1; V: TRBV28; D: TRBD1; DNA: TGTGCCAGCAGTCAGGACAGGCTAGACAATGAGCAGTTCTTC; CDR3: CASSQDRLDNEQFF
size: once; J: TRBJ2-1; V: TRBV30; D: TRBD2; DNA: TGTGCCTGGGGAGCGGGAAGGGTCTACAATGAGCAGTTCTTC; CDR3: CAWGAGRVYNEQFF